The T cell receptor beta chain described here comes from a study of blood T cells in healthy people across ages. Primers used in a second PCR of about 6 to 11 cycles were a sample-barcoded 5' primer and a J-beta primer mix. In TCRdb, the 5' RACE reads were re-called with MiXCR into one record per CDR3 protein. The sample records approximately 690,000 distinct CDR3 sequences, about 43% being singletons. This clonotype was detected many times. Germline V lookup: CDR1 WSHSY, CDR2 SAAADI. CDR3 length: 15 residues. J was trimmed by 6 bases and V by 1 base; bases with no gene match: 7. Sample: blood. The chain links TRBV10-2 to TRBJ2-3; 7 nucleotides match TRBD2. The TCR was taken from an older man in good health. The CDR3 protein is CASSEWGGSYDTQYF. The CDR3 nucleotides are TGCGCCAGCAGTGAGTGGGGCGGGAGCTACGATACGCAGTATTTT.